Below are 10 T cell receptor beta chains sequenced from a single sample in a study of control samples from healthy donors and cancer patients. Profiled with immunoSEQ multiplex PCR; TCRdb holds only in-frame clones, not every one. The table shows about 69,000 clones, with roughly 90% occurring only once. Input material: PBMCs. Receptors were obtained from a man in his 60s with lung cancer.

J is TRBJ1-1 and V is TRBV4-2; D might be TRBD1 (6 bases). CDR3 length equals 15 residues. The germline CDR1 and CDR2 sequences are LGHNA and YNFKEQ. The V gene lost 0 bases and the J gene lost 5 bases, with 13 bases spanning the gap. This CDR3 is CASSQDEGVGTEAFF. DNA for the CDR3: TGTGCCAGCAGCCAAGATGAGGGGGTAGGGACTGAAGCTTTCTTT.

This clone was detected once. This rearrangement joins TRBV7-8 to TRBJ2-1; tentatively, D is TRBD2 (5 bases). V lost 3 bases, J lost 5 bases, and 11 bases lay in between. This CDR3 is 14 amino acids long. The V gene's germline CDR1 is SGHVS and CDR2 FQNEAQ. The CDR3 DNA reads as TGTGCCAGCAGCTTCGACGGGATCAACAATGAGCAGTTCTTC. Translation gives CASSFDGINNEQFF.

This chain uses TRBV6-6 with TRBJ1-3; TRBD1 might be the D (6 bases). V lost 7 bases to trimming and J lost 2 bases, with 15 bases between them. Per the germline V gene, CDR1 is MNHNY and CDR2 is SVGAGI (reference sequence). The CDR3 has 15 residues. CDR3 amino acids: CASTPMDSAGNTIYF. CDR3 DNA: TGTGCCAGCACCCCAATGGACAGCGCTGGAAACACCATATATTTT.

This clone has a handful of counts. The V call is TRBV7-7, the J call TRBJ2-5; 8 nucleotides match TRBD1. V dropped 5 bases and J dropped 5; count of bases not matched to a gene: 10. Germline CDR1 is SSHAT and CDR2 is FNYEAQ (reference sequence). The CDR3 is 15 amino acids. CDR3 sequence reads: CASSQGQGGAETQYF. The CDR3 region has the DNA TGTGCCAGCAGCCAAGGACAGGGTGGGGCGGAGACCCAGTACTTC.

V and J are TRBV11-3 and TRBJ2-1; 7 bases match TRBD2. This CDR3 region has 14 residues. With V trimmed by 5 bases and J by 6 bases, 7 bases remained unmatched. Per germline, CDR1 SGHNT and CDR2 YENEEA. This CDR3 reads CASSTWGGSNEQFF. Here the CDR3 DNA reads TGTGCCAGCAGCACATGGGGGGGAAGCAATGAGCAGTTCTTC.

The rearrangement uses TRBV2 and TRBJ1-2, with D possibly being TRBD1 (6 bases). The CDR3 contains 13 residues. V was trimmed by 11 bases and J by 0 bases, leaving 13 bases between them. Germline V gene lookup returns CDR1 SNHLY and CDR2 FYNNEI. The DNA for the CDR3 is TGTGCCGGAAAGACAGGCACTAACTATGGCTACACCTTC. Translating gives CAGKTGTNYGYTF.

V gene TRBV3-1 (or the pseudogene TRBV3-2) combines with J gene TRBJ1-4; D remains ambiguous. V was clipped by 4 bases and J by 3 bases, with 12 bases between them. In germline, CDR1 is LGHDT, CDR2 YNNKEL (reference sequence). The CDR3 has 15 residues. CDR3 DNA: TGTGCCAGCAGCCCAACCGGGAAGCCTAATGAAAAACTGTTTTTT. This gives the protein CASSPTGKPNEKLFF.

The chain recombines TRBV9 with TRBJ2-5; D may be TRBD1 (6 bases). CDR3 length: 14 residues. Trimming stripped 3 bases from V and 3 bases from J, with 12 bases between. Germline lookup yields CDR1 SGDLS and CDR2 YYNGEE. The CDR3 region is CASSGRRTEETQYF. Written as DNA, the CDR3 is TGTGCCAGCAGCGGACGTAGGACAGAAGAGACCCAGTACTTC.

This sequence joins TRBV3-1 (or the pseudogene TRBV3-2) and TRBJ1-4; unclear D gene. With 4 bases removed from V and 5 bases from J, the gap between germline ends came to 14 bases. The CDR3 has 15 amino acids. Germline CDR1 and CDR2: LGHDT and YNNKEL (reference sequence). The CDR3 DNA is TGTGCCAGCAGCCCCGGACGGCAACACAATGAAAAACTGTTTTTT. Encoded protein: CASSPGRQHNEKLFF.

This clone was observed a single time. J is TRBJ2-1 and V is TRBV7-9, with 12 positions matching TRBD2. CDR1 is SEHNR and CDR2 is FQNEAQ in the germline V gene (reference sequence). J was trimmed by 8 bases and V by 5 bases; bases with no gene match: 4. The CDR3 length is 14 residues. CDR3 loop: CASSRRTSGDEQFF. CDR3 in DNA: TGTGCCAGCAGCCGTAGGACTAGCGGGGATGAGCAGTTCTTC.